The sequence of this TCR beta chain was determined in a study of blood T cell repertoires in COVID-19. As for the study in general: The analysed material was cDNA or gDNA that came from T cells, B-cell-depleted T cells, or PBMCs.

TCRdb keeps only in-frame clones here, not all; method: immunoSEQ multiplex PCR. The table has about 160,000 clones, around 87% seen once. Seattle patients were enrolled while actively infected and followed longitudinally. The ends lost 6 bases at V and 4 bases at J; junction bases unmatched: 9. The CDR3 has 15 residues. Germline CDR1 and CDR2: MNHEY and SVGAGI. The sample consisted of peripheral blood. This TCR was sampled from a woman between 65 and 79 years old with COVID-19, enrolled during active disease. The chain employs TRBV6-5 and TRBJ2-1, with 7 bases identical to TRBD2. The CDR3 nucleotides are TGTGCCAGCAGAGCCGCGGGGGTAGGGTACAATGAGCAGTTCTTC. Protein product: CASRAAGVGYNEQFF.